This TCR beta chain is from a study of blood T cells in healthy people across ages. Study-wide findings and caveats: A roughly linear age-dependent decrease characterized TCR beta diversity per million T cells.

This CDR3 has 15 amino acids. The J segment lost 7 bases and the V segment lost 6 bases, leaving 9 bases of the junction unmatched. Germline-derived CDR1 and CDR2 are SGHTA and FQGNSA. This clonotype was seen more than once but under ten times. Its antigen is undetermined. The people who gave samples were healthy Caucasians from Russia, aged roughly 6 to 100. Primed by a sample-barcoded 5' primer and a J-beta primer mix, a second PCR proceeded for roughly 7 to 11 cycles. Carrying 12 random nucleotides, a template-switch adaptor labeled each individual cDNA molecule. TCRdb reprocessed the 5' RACE reads with MiXCR, giving one entry per CDR3 protein. This table has fewer than 700,000 distinct CDR3 sequences, roughly 41% appearing once.

The rearrangement uses TRBV7-2 and TRBJ2-1, with 10 bases that match TRBD1. The sequenced sample was blood. The receptor's source is an elderly man in good health. The CDR3 here is CASRDDRGLRNEQFF. The CDR3 DNA is TGTGCCAGCAGGGACGACAGGGGGCTCCGGAATGAGCAGTTCTTC.